These 4 T cell receptor beta chains share one sample of origin, sequenced in a study of blood T cell repertoires in COVID-19. Data came from immunoSEQ multiplex PCR; TCRdb stores just in-frame clones and leaves some out. The repertoire holds around 140,000 clones, under 90% seen once, with approximately 40% in the top ten. Input material: peripheral blood. All receptors come from a human donor in a cohort sampled during active COVID-19.

The chain couples TRBV19 to TRBJ2-3, with 9 bases that match TRBD2. CDR3 length: 17 amino acids. The J segment lost 1 base and the V segment lost 3 bases, leaving 8 bases of the junction unmatched. Germline loops: CDR1 LNHDA, CDR2 SQIVND (reference sequence). This chain's CDR3 is CASSIQRGAKGTDTQYF. The CDR3, as DNA: TGTGCCAGTAGTATCCAGCGGGGGGCTAAGGGCACAGATACGCAGTATTTT.

This sequence joins TRBV6-5 and TRBJ1-2; 7 positions match TRBD1. Germline V CDR1 and CDR2: MNHEY, SVGAGI. With 2 bases clipped from V and 4 bases from J, the junction kept 1 base outside the gene matches. CDR3 length: 13 amino acids. The DNA of the CDR3 is TGTGCCAGCAGTTACGGACAGGCCTATGGCTACACCTTC. This codes for CASSYGQAYGYTF.

The chain employs TRBV7-2 and TRBJ2-3, with D possibly TRBD2 on 6 matching bases. Germline V gene lookup returns CDR1 SGHTA and CDR2 FQGNSA. CDR3 length: 18 residues. V was pared by 1 base and J by 6 bases, with 23 bases between. The CDR3 nucleotides read TGTGCCAGCAGCTTAGACCTGGTCGGCGGGAATACGGGGGATACGCAGTATTTT. Its translation is CASSLDLVGGNTGDTQYF.

The J gene is TRBJ2-1, the V gene TRBV7-3, with 8 bases that match TRBD1. With 0 bases clipped from V and 7 bases from J, the junction kept 20 bases outside the gene matches. The CDR3 loop spans 20 amino acids. Germline assignment: CDR1 SGHTA and CDR2 FQGTGA. CDR3 in DNA: TGTGCCAGCAGCTTAACGCTGTGGTGGATGACAGGGGTGACGTGGAATGAGCAGTTCTTC. Translating it yields CASSLTLWWMTGVTWNEQFF.